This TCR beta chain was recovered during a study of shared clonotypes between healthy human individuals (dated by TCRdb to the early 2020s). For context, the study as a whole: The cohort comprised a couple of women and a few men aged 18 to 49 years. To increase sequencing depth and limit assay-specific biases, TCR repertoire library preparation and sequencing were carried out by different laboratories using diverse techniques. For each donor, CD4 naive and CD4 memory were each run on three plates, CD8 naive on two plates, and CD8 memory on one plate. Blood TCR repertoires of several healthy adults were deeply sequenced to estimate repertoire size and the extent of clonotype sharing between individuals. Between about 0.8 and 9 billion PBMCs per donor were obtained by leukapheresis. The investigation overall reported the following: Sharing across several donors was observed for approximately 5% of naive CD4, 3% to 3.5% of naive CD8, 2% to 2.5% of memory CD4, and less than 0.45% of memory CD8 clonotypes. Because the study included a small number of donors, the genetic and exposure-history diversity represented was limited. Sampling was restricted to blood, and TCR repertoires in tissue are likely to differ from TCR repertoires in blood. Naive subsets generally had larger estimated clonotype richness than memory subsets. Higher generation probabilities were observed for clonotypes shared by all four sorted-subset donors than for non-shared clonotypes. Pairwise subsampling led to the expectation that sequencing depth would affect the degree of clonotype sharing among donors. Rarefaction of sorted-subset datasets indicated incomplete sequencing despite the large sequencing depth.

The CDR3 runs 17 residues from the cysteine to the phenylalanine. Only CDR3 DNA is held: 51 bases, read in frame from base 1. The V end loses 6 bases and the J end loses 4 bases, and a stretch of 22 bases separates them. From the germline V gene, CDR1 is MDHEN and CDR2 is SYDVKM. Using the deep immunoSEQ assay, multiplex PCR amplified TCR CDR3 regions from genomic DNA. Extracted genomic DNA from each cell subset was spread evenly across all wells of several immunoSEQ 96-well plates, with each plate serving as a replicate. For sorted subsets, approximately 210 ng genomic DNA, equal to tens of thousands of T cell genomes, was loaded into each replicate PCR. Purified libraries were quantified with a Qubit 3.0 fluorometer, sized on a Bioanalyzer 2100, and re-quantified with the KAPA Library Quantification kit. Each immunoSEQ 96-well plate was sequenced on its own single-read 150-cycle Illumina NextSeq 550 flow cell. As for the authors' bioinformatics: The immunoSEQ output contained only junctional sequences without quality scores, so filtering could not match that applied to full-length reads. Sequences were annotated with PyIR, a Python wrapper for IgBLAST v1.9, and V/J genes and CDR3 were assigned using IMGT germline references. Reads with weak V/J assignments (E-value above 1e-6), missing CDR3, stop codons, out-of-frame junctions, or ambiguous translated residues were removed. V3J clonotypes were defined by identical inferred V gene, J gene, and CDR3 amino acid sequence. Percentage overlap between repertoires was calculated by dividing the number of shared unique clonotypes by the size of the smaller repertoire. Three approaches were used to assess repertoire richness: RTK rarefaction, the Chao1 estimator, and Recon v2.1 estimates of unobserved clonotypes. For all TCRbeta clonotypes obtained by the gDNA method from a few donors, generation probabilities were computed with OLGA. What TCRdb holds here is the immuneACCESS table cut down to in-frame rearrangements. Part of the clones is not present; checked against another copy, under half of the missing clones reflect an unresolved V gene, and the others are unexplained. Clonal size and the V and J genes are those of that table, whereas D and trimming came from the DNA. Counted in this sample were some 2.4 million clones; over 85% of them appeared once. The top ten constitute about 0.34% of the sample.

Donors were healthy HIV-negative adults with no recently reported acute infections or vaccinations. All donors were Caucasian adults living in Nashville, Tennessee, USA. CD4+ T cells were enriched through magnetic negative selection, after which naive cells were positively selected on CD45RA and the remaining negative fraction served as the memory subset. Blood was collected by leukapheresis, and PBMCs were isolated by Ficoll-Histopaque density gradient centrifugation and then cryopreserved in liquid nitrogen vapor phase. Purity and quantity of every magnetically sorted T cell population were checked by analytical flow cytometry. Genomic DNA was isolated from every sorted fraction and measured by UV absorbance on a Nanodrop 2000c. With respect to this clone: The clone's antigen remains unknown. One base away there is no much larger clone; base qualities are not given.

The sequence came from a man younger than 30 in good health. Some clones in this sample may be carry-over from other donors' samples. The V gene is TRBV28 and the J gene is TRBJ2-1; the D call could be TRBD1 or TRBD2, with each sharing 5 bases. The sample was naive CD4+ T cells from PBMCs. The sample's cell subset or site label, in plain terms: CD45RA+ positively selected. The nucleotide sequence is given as TGTGCCAGCAGCAAAAACCGCCGGGACCCACTTTACAATGAGCAGTTCTTC. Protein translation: CASSKNRRDPLYNEQFF.